What follows are 20 T cell receptor beta chains derived from one specimen sequenced in a study of OX40 agonist ivuxolimab in advanced cancers. Profiling relied on immunoSEQ multiplex PCR, and the TCRdb table lists in-frame clones only, not all of them. Among approximately 90,000 clones listed, roughly 84% were seen once. The specimen comprised CD4+ or CD8+ T cells sorted from blood, sampled in a trial of the OX40 agonist ivuxolimab. These TCRs come from an adult with an advanced solid tumor such as melanoma, head and neck, liver or kidney cancer.

CDR3 in amino acids: CASSNEGGACFPNYGYTF. Here the CDR3 DNA reads TGTGCCAGCAGCAACGAAGGGGGGGCCTGCTTTCCTAACTATGGCTACACCTTC. The J gene is TRBJ1-2, the V gene TRBV21-1. TRBV21-1 is annotated as a pseudogene. This CDR3 spans 18 amino acids.

The rearrangement joins TRBV29-1 to TRBJ1-3, with 8 bases aligning to TRBD1. The CDR3 is 14 residues long. Trimming took 5 bases from V and 4 from J; bases not matched to a gene: 7. Germline values: CDR1 SQVTM, CDR2 ANQGSEA. The chain's CDR3 is CSVLNRDRGNTIYF. CDR3 nucleotides: TGCAGCGTTCTGAACCGGGACAGGGGAAACACCATATATTTT.

The CDR3 loop is CASTKRSTYEQYF. CDR3 sequence (DNA): TGTGCCAGCACCAAAAGGAGTACCTACGAGCAGTACTTC. The rearrangement links TRBV6-1 to TRBJ2-7; no reliable D call. Per germline, CDR1 MNHNS and CDR2 SASEGT. The length of the CDR3 is 13 residues. Trimming cost V 7 bases and J 2 bases, with 12 bases left between them.

The chain carries TRBV27 and TRBJ1-5; D may be TRBD1 (6 bases). Trimming removed 6 bases from V and 3 bases from J, with 12 bases in between. The CDR3 has 14 residues. The V gene's germline CDR1 is MNHEY and CDR2 SMNVEV (reference sequence). CDR3 in amino acids: CASSLGGPNQPQHF. The DNA of the CDR3 is TGTGCCAGCAGCCTGGGGGGCCCCAATCAGCCCCAGCATTTT.

This rearrangement joins TRBV6-6 to TRBJ2-2; D is unclear. Trimming took 10 bases from V and 6 from J, leaving 15 bases between them. There are 13 residues in the CDR3. The germline gives CDR1 MNHNY, CDR2 SVGAGI (reference sequence). The CDR3 coding sequence is TGTGCCACCTCCATGGGTCCACCCGGGGAGCTGTTTTTT. As protein: CATSMGPPGELFF.

The J gene is TRBJ2-3, the V gene TRBV19; 8 bases agree with TRBD1. The CDR3 runs to 14 residues. Trimming removed 4 bases from V and 10 bases from J; junction bases left unmatched: 10. Germline V gene sequence: CDR1 LNHDA, CDR2 SQIVND (reference sequence). As DNA, the CDR3 is TGTGCCAGTAGTACTTCGGACAGGGAGAGATCGCAGTATTTT. It translates to CASSTSDRERSQYF. The full variable domain, with the rest looked up from reference TRBV19 and TRBJ2-3, is DGGITQSPKYLFRKEGQNVTLSCEQNLNHDAMYWYRQDPGQGLRLIYYSQIVNDFQKGDIAEGYSVSREKKESFPLTVTSAQKNPTAFYLCASSTSDRERSQYFGPGTRLTVL.

The chain recombines TRBV27 with TRBJ2-3; 9 bases match TRBD1. The CDR3 has 15 residues. The germline CDR1 and CDR2 sequences are MNHEY and SMNVEV (reference sequence). J lost 4 bases, V lost 6 bases, and 8 bases had no gene match. In DNA, the CDR3 is TGTGCCAGCAGCAGTGCGGGACAGGGCCCAGATACGCAGTATTTT. Translation: CASSSAGQGPDTQYF.

The genes are TRBV18 and TRBJ2-5; D is possibly TRBD1 or TRBD2 (5 bases each). Trimming shortened V by 4 bases and J by 5 bases, and 11 bases separated the two germline ends. This CDR3 is built from 13 residues. Germline CDR1 and CDR2: KGHSH and LQKENI. The CDR3 bases are TGTGCCAGCTCACGGGACGTCGGGGAGACCCAGTACTTC. Its protein product is CASSRDVGETQYF.

The table lists this clone with a few counts. V gene TRBV7-2 combines with J gene TRBJ1-2, with TRBD1 identical over 7 bases. The V segment lost 5 bases and the J segment 0 bases; nucleotides outside the gene matches: 9. The germline V gene encodes CDR1 SGHTA and CDR2 FQGNSA. The CDR3 spans 16 residues. The CDR3 is CASSTGGGRANYGYTF. In nucleotides, the CDR3 is TGTGCCAGCAGCACGGGAGGGGGCCGAGCTAACTATGGCTACACCTTC.

This chain joins TRBV10-3 and TRBJ1-5; D remains ambiguous. Germline CDR1 reads ENHRY; CDR2 reads SYGVKD. Trimming removed 0 bases at V and 4 bases at J, with 10 bases between. This CDR3 contains 15 residues. In nucleotides, the CDR3 is TGTGCCATCAGTGAGTCGGAGTACGGTAATCAGCCCCAGCATTTT. Translation gives CAISESEYGNQPQHF.

This clone has a single count. The CDR3 region has the DNA TGTGCCAGCAACAGGGACAGGGTTAGCACTGAAGCTTTCTTT. This translates into CASNRDRVSTEAFF. The chain couples TRBV6-5 to TRBJ1-1; 9 nucleotides line up with TRBD1. This CDR3 contains 14 residues. Germline loops: CDR1 MNHEY, CDR2 SVGAGI. J was trimmed by 4 bases and V by 7 bases; bases with no gene match: 7.

The chain couples TRBV5-5 to TRBJ1-1, with 7 bases aligning to TRBD1. CDR3 size: 15 residues. Trimming took 2 bases from V and 4 from J; bases not matched to a gene: 8. Germline V gene data show CDR1 as SGHKS and CDR2 as YYEKEE (reference sequence). CDR3 loop: CASSFQGEGSTEAFF. For the CDR3, the DNA is TGTGCCAGCAGCTTTCAGGGGGAAGGGAGCACTGAAGCTTTCTTT.

This sequence joins TRBV19 and TRBJ1-1, with a weak D call TRBD1 (5 bases). CDR1 and CDR2 from the germline V gene are LNHDA and SQIVND (reference sequence). This CDR3 is 15 amino acids long. Trimming removed 3 bases at V and 0 bases at J, with 11 bases between. This CDR3 is CASSIVQGMNTEAFF. CDR3 bases: TGTGCCAGTAGTATTGTTCAGGGAATGAACACTGAAGCTTTCTTT.

This clone has more than one count but fewer than ten. This sequence joins TRBV21-1 and TRBJ1-2. TRBV21-1 is classified as a pseudogene. The CDR3 has 11 amino acids. CDR3 region: CARRSTYGYTF. The CDR3 bases are TGTGCCAGGCGGAGTACCTATGGCTACACCTTC.

CDR3 sequence reads: CASSRSKTAGGPGELFF. The CDR3 nucleotides are TGTGCCAGCTCACGTTCTAAAACGGCGGGGGGACCCGGGGAGCTGTTTTTT. This chain links TRBV18 with TRBJ2-2; 8 positions match TRBD2. V shed 4 bases and J 6 bases; nucleotides not matched to a gene: 13. Germline V gene data show CDR1 as KGHSH and CDR2 as LQKENI. This CDR3 is built from 17 residues.

The rearrangement links TRBV6-5 to TRBJ2-5; D is unresolved. Germline V gene sequence: CDR1 MNHEY, CDR2 SVGAGI. The germline V and J ends were trimmed by 0 bases and 2 bases, with 10 bases remaining between them. The CDR3 is 15 residues long. The CDR3 sequence is CASSYSGTGQETQYF. CDR3 sequence (DNA): TGTGCCAGCAGTTACTCGGGTACCGGGCAAGAGACCCAGTACTTC.

This chain connects TRBV18 to TRBJ2-5; D remains ambiguous. Trimming shortened V by 2 bases and J by 5 bases, and 3 bases separated the two germline ends. Germline values: CDR1 KGHSH, CDR2 LQKENI. The CDR3 totals 11 residues. DNA for the CDR3: TGTGCCAGCTCACCATTGGAGACCCAGTACTTC. It yields the protein CASSPLETQYF.

The rearrangement joins TRBV11-2 to TRBJ2-6; D gene uncertain. The CDR3 loop spans 16 amino acids. CDR1 and CDR2 from the germline V gene are SGHAT and FQNNGV. The V end lost 6 bases, the J end lost 4 bases, and 16 bases lay between the germline ends. CDR3 DNA sequence: TGTGCCAGCAGTTTTGGCTCATTCTCCGGGGCCAACGTCCTGACTTTC. As protein: CASSFGSFSGANVLTF. Based on the CDR3 plus reference TRBV11-2 and TRBJ2-6, the full variable domain is EAGVAQSPRYKIIEKRQSVAFWCNPISGHATLYWYQQILGQGPKLLIQFQNNGVVDDSQLPKDRFSAERLKGVDSTLKIQPAKLEDSAVYLCASSFGSFSGANVLTFGAGSRLTVL.

V and J are TRBV4-1 and TRBJ2-3, with a weak D call TRBD2 (6 bases). Deletions cut 0 bases from V and 4 bases from J, with 11 bases between. Looked up from germline, CDR1 is MGHRA and CDR2 is YSYEKL. The CDR3 is made up of 15 amino acids. CDR3 in DNA: TGCGCCAGCAGCCAAGATCGGGGGACGGCAGATACGCAGTATTTT. Residues: CASSQDRGTADTQYF.

The CDR3 here is CASSQVYGPSGYTF. In nucleotides, the CDR3 is TGTGCCAGCAGCCAAGTTTACGGTCCGTCTGGCTACACCTTC. This rearrangement joins TRBV14 to TRBJ1-2, with D unresolved. CDR3 size: 14 residues. With 1 base removed from V and 7 bases from J, the gap between germline ends came to 13 bases. Germline CDR1 SGHDN, CDR2 FVKESK.